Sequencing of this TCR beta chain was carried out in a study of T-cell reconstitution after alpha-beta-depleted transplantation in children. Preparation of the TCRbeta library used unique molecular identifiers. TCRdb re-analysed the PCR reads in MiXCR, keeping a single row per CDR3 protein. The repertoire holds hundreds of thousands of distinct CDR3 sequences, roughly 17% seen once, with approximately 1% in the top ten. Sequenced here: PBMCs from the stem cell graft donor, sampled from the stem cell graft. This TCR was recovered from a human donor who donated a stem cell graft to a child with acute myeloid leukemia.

The CDR3 spells CASSLAPSAPSYNEQFF. CDR3 bases: TGTGCCAGCAGTTTAGCCCCTAGCGCCCCCTCATACAATGAGCAGTTCTTC. The chain combines TRBV12-3 or TRBV12-4 with TRBJ2-1, with D possibly being TRBD2 (6 bases). This CDR3 comprises 17 residues. The ends were cut back, 0 bases at V and 4 bases at J, with 16 bases in the middle.